Below are 28 T cell receptor beta chains sequenced from a single sample in a study of blood T cell repertoires in COVID-19. Repertoires were generated with immunoSEQ multiplex PCR, while TCRdb's copy carries only in-frame clones and drops some. The data show under 300,000 clones, with just over 85% seen just once and about 2.2% held by the top ten. The sample taken for sequencing was peripheral blood. The receptors were sampled from a man aged 25-40 years who had recovered from COVID-19.

The V call is TRBV27, the J call TRBJ2-1; 9 positions match TRBD2. CDR3 length: 15 residues. Germline lookup yields CDR1 MNHEY and CDR2 SMNVEV (reference sequence). The J segment lost 9 bases and the V segment lost 1 base, leaving 7 bases of the junction unmatched. The CDR3 DNA reads TGTGCCAGCAGTTTATTGGCGGGGGGGCGGAGTGAGCAGTTCTTC. Residues: CASSLLAGGRSEQFF.

The chain combines TRBV3-1 (or the pseudogene TRBV3-2) with TRBJ1-6, with 9 bases lining up with TRBD1. After removal of 0 bases from V and 8 bases from J, the junction contained 2 bases not matched to a gene. Germline V CDR1 and CDR2: LGHDT, YNNKEL (reference sequence). This CDR3 has 15 residues. The CDR3 nucleotides are TGTGCCAGCAGCCAAGAGGGGACAGGGCATTCACCCCTCCACTTT. Its protein is CASSQEGTGHSPLHF.

The V and J genes are TRBV6-5 and TRBJ1-2; D is ambiguous. This CDR3 is 13 amino acids long. V was shortened by 5 bases and J by 6 bases, with 13 bases between the two germline ends. From germline, CDR1 is MNHEY and CDR2 SVGAGI. As DNA, the CDR3 is TGTGCCAGCAGTATCAGGCGCGGGAATGGCTACACCTTC. Its translation is CASSIRRGNGYTF.

The chain combines TRBV7-8 with TRBJ1-1; 7 positions match TRBD1. There are 17 residues in the CDR3. Germline V gene sequence: CDR1 SGHVS, CDR2 FQNEAQ. Trimming removed 1 base from V and 3 bases from J; junction bases left unmatched: 11. The CDR3 is CASSLDLIRGLYTEAFF. The CDR3 DNA reads TGTGCCAGCAGCTTAGATTTGATCAGGGGGTTATACACTGAAGCTTTCTTT. Combining the CDR3 with reference TRBV7-8 and TRBJ1-1 gives the whole variable domain GAGVSQSPRYKVAKRGQDVALRCDPISGHVSLFWYQQALGQGPEFLTYFQNEAQLDKSGLPSDRFFAERPEGSVSTLKIQRTQQEDSAVYLCASSLDLIRGLYTEAFFGQGTRLTVV.

This clone was seen a few times. The V and J genes are TRBV10-1 and TRBJ2-5, with D uncertain. Germline V gene lookup returns CDR1 WNHNN and CDR2 SYGVQD (reference sequence). The CDR3 extends over 14 amino acids. With 6 bases removed from V and 1 base from J, the gap between germline ends came to 12 bases. The DNA for the CDR3 is TGCGCCAGCAGGGTGACGGAGTCCCAAGAGACCCAGTACTTC. This sequence encodes CASRVTESQETQYF.

The chain links TRBV2 to TRBJ2-2; a possible D gene is TRBD1 (7 bases). This CDR3 is built from 17 residues. The V end was cut by 5 bases, the J end by 4 bases, with 20 bases between. Germline V lookup: CDR1 SNHLY, CDR2 FYNNEI. CDR3 DNA: TGTGCCAGCAGTTTTAGCGGTGAGGGGGCGTTCACCGGGGAGCTGTTTTTT. Protein sequence: CASSFSGEGAFTGELFF.

This clone was counted a single time. This chain connects TRBV29-1 to TRBJ2-7; TRBD1 might be the D (5 bases). Per germline, CDR1 SQVTM and CDR2 ANQGSEA. V was trimmed by 6 bases and J by 7 bases, leaving 19 bases between them. The CDR3 has 13 residues. DNA for the CDR3: TGCAGCGTCGACCTGGGGCTCCAAGAGGAGCAGTACTTC. This codes for CSVDLGLQEEQYF.

This clone was detected once. The chain joins TRBV5-1 to TRBJ2-3; D unclear. Germline V lookup: CDR1 SGHRS, CDR2 YFSETQ. The CDR3 sequence is 15 residues long. Trimming left V 0 bases short and J 3 bases short, with 11 bases between. CDR3 nucleotides: TGCGCCAGCAGCTTGGGAGAGCCCAGGACAGATACGCAGTATTTT. This sequence encodes CASSLGEPRTDTQYF.

This clone has more than one count but fewer than ten. The chain joins TRBV11-2 to TRBJ2-7, with 7 bases identical to TRBD2. V lost 3 bases and J lost 5; bases outside the gene matches: 4. In germline, CDR1 is SGHAT, CDR2 FQNNGV. The CDR3 totals 13 residues. CDR3 DNA sequence: TGTGCCAGCAGCTTGACGCGGGGGAACGAGCAGTACTTC. Protein sequence: CASSLTRGNEQYF.

The chain is built from TRBV6-2 or TRBV6-3 and TRBJ2-3; 9 positions agree with TRBD2. V lost 2 bases and J lost 2; bases outside the gene matches: 5. Germline CDR1 reads MNHEY; CDR2 reads SVGEGT. The CDR3 spans 16 residues. As DNA, the CDR3 is TGTGCCAGCAGTTACCAGCTAGCGGGGTACACAGATACGCAGTATTTT. It yields the protein CASSYQLAGYTDTQYF.

This sequence joins TRBV2 and TRBJ2-3; 11 nucleotides line up with TRBD2. Losses at the gene ends were 4 bases for V and 3 bases for J; bases not matched to a gene: 0. The CDR3 runs to 14 residues. Germline CDR1 is SNHLY and CDR2 is FYNNEI. The CDR3, as DNA: TGTGCCAGCAGTGGACTAGCGGGGACAGATACGCAGTATTTT. Encoded protein: CASSGLAGTDTQYF.

The V gene is TRBV9, the J gene TRBJ2-2; no firm D call. There are 15 residues in the CDR3. The V end was cut by 0 bases, the J end by 1 base, with 7 bases between. Germline V gives CDR1 SGDLS, CDR2 YYNGEE. The CDR3 nucleotides read TGTGCCAGCAGCGTAGACACAGAGAACACCGGGGAGCTGTTTTTT. It is translated as CASSVDTENTGELFF. The full variable domain, its missing parts supplied by reference TRBV9 and TRBJ2-2, is DSGVTQTPKHLITATGQRVTLRCSPRSGDLSVYWYQQSLDQGLQFLIQYYNGEERAKGNILERFSAQQFPDLHSELNLSSLELGDSALYFCASSVDTENTGELFFGEGSRLTVL.

The rearrangement uses TRBV30 and TRBJ1-1; 7 nucleotides align to TRBD1. After removal of 8 bases from V and 0 bases from J, the junction contained 15 bases not matched to a gene. This CDR3 contains 16 residues. CDR1 GTSNPN and CDR2 SVGIG come from the germline V gene (reference sequence). The CDR3 region is CAVRDSLGWVNTEAFF. CDR3 in DNA: TGTGCCGTAAGGGACAGCCTAGGATGGGTGAACACTGAAGCTTTCTTT. The variable domain in full, completed from reference TRBV30 and TRBJ1-1, reads SQTIHQWPATLVQPVGSPLSLECTVEGTSNPNLYWYRQAAGRGLQLLFYSVGIGQISSEVPQNLSASRPQDRQFILSSKKLLLSDSGFYLCAVRDSLGWVNTEAFFGQGTRLTVV.

The V and J genes are TRBV9 and TRBJ2-1; D is perhaps TRBD1 (6 bases). V lost 0 bases to trimming and J lost 0 bases, with 7 bases between them. The length of the CDR3 is 15 residues. The germline V gene encodes CDR1 SGDLS and CDR2 YYNGEE. The CDR3 spells CASSVEQGSYNEQFF. In DNA, the CDR3 is TGTGCCAGCAGCGTAGAACAGGGCTCCTACAATGAGCAGTTCTTC.

The chain combines TRBV28 with TRBJ2-5; 12 bases are shared with TRBD1. V lost 5 bases, J lost 6 bases, and 10 bases stayed unmatched. The CDR3 has 16 amino acids. Germline-derived CDR1 and CDR2 are MDHEN and SYDVKM. The CDR3 is CASSPPGTGGWKTQYF. CDR3 coding DNA: TGTGCCAGCAGTCCTCCCGGGACAGGGGGCTGGAAGACCCAGTACTTC.

This clone was seen once. V gene TRBV27 combines with J gene TRBJ1-2, with D maybe TRBD1 (5 bases). This CDR3 spans 16 amino acids. Germline loops: CDR1 MNHEY, CDR2 SMNVEV (reference sequence). Between the trimmed V and J ends, which lost 0 bases and 3 bases, there was a span of 14 bases. In nucleotides, the CDR3 is TGTGCCAGCAGTTTATCTCGACGGGGGTACGACTATGGCTACACCTTC. Protein product: CASSLSRRGYDYGYTF.

The chain recombines TRBV30 with TRBJ1-2; no reliable D call. CDR1 and CDR2 from the germline V gene are GTSNPN and SVGIG (reference sequence). V was clipped by 5 bases and J by 8 bases, with 15 bases between them. This CDR3 contains 12 residues. The CDR3: CAWEKSRGGYTF. DNA of the CDR3: TGTGCCTGGGAAAAATCCAGAGGAGGCTACACCTTC. The full variable domain, completed using reference TRBV30 and TRBJ1-2, is SQTIHQWPATLVQPVGSPLSLECTVEGTSNPNLYWYRQAAGRGLQLLFYSVGIGQISSEVPQNLSASRPQDRQFILSSKKLLLSDSGFYLCAWEKSRGGYTFGSGTRLTVV.

The rearrangement uses TRBV4-2 and TRBJ2-7, with D tentatively TRBD1 (5 bases). V was trimmed by 4 bases and J by 4 bases, leaving 17 bases between them. CDR1 and CDR2 from the germline V gene are LGHNA and YNFKEQ. CDR3 length: 15 residues. This CDR3 reads CASSRSDSPEYEQYF. The CDR3 DNA reads TGTGCCAGCAGCCGATCAGACAGCCCTGAGTACGAGCAGTACTTC.

J is TRBJ1-4 and V is TRBV9, with D perhaps matching TRBD1 (5 bases). The germline gives CDR1 SGDLS, CDR2 YYNGEE. This CDR3 has 13 residues. V dropped 4 bases and J dropped 7 bases, with 11 bases sitting between them. CDR3 in amino acids: CASSPRGGEKLFF. The CDR3 nucleotides are TGTGCCAGCAGCCCTAGGGGCGGTGAAAAACTGTTTTTT.

The chain joins TRBV6-5 to TRBJ2-3, with 11 bases matching TRBD1. The CDR3 runs to 14 residues. The V segment lost 8 bases and the J segment 8 bases; nucleotides outside the gene matches: 9. The germline gives CDR1 MNHEY, CDR2 SVGAGI. The CDR3 is CASDPGQGEGTQYF. The DNA of the CDR3 is TGTGCCAGCGACCCGGGACAGGGGGAAGGTACGCAGTATTTT.

The chain carries TRBV18 and TRBJ1-1, with D hard to call. CDR1 and CDR2 from the germline V gene are KGHSH and LQKENI. The CDR3 spans 14 residues. The V end lost 3 bases, the J end lost 0 bases, and 8 bases lay between the germline ends. The CDR3, as DNA: TGTGCCAGCTCACCGGCGGGAATGAACACTGAAGCTTTCTTT. Residues: CASSPAGMNTEAFF.

Turning to this clone: The junction and the germline gene differ at one end; a read error may be behind it. The V and J genes are TRBV11-2 and TRBJ1-4; 10 bases align to TRBD1. The CDR3 has 13 amino acids. The germline V gene encodes CDR1 SGHAT and CDR2 FQNNGV. The CDR3 is CASSLEGTGERLF. The CDR3 nucleotides are TGTGCCAGCAGCTTAGAGGGGACAGGGGAAAGGCTTTTT. Using reference TRBV11-2 and TRBJ1-4 for the parts outside the CDR3, the full variable domain is EAGVAQSPRYKIIEKRQSVAFWCNPISGHATLYWYQQILGQGPKLLIQFQNNGVVDDSQLPKDRFSAERLKGVDSTLKIQPAKLEDSAVYLCASSLEGTGERLFGSGTQLSVL.

This clone was seen once. The chain combines TRBV5-5 with TRBJ1-4; the match to TRBD1 covers 8 bases. The germline V gene encodes CDR1 SGHKS and CDR2 YYEKEE (reference sequence). The CDR3 has 18 amino acids. V lost 4 bases to trimming and J lost 1 base; unmatched junction nucleotides: 12. CDR3 bases: TGTGCCAGCAGCCGCCCGGACAGGGTGGGGGTAACTAATGAAAAACTGTTTTTT. Translation: CASSRPDRVGVTNEKLFF.

This chain joins TRBV11-2 and TRBJ1-2, with D perhaps TRBD1 (5 bases). Germline values: CDR1 SGHAT, CDR2 FQNNGV. Deletions cut 5 bases from V and 4 bases from J, with 11 bases between. The CDR3 runs to 13 residues. DNA for the CDR3: TGTGCCAGCAGCATGGGGGGGTTCTATGGCTACACCTTC. Translated: CASSMGGFYGYTF.

The gene calls are TRBV6-5 and TRBJ2-7, with D tentatively TRBD1 (6 bases). Looked up from germline, CDR1 is MNHEY and CDR2 is SVGAGI. Trimming took 0 bases from V and 0 from J, leaving 12 bases between them. There are 16 residues in the CDR3. The CDR3 nucleotides read TGTGCCAGCAGTTACTCGATGAGGGGGAGCTCCTACGAGCAGTACTTC. It codes for CASSYSMRGSSYEQYF.

This clone was detected only once. The V and J genes are TRBV14 and TRBJ2-5, with TRBD2 matching over 12 bases. V trimming: 6 bases; J trimming: 5 bases; junction bases outside the gene matches: 4. Germline V lookup: CDR1 SGHDN, CDR2 FVKESK. The CDR3 runs to 14 residues. The CDR3 DNA follows: TGTGCCAGCAGTCTCGGACTAGCGGGGGAGACCCAGTACTTC. Protein product: CASSLGLAGETQYF.

This chain connects TRBV7-2 to TRBJ1-1, with TRBD1 as a possible D gene (6 bases). Looked up from germline, CDR1 is SGHTA and CDR2 is FQGNSA. CDR3 length equals 17 residues. With 1 base removed from V and 7 bases from J, the gap between germline ends came to 22 bases. The chain's CDR3 is CASSLEIWTTGRREAFF. CDR3 in DNA: TGTGCCAGCAGCTTAGAAATCTGGACGACAGGCCGCCGTGAAGCTTTCTTT. Drawing the rest from reference TRBV7-2 and TRBJ1-1, the complete variable domain is GAGVSQSPSNKVTEKGKDVELRCDPISGHTALYWYRQSLGQGLEFLIYFQGNSAPDKSGLPSDRFSAERTGGSVSTLTIQRTQQEDSAVYLCASSLEIWTTGRREAFFGQGTRLTVV.

This clone was observed a few times. This rearrangement joins TRBV19 to TRBJ2-7; 7 nucleotides align to TRBD1. Germline V lookup: CDR1 LNHDA, CDR2 SQIVND (reference sequence). CDR3 length equals 16 residues. J lost 2 bases, V lost 3 bases, and 10 bases had no gene match. The CDR3 is CASSILKTGRPYEQYF. CDR3 sequence (DNA): TGTGCCAGTAGTATCCTTAAGACAGGGAGACCCTACGAGCAGTACTTC.